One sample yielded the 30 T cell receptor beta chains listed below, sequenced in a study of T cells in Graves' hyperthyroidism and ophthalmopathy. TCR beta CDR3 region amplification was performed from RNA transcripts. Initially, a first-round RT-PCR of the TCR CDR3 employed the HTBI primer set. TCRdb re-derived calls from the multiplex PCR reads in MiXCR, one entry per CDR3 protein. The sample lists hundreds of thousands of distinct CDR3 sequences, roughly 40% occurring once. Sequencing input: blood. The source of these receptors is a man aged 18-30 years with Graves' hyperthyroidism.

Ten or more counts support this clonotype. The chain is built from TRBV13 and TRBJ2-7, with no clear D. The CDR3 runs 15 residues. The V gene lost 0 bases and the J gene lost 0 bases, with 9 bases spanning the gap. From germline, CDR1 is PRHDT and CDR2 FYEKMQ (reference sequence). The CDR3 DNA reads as TGTGCCAGCAGCTTAGGGTTCGGTAACTCCTACGAGCAGTACTTC. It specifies CASSLGFGNSYEQYF.

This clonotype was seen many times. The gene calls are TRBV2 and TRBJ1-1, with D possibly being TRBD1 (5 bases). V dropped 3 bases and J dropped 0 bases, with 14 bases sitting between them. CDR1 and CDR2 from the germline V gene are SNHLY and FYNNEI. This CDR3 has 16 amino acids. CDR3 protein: CASSDPDIKVNTEAFF. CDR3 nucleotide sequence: TGTGCCAGCAGTGACCCGGACATTAAAGTGAACACTGAAGCTTTCTTT.

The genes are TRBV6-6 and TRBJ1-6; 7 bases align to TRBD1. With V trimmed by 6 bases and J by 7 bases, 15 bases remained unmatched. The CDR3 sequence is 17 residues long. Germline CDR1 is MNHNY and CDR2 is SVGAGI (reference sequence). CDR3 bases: TGTGCCAGCAGACTCCAACACTGGGACAGCGGGAATTCACCCCTCCACTTT. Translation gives CASRLQHWDSGNSPLHF.

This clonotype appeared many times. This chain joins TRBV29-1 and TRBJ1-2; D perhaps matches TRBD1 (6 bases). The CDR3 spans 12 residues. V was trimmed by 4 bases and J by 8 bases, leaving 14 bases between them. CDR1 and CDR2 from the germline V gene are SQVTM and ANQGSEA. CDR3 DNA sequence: TGCAGCGTTGGGGGGGGGGCGCGAGGCTACACCTTC. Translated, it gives CSVGGGARGYTF.

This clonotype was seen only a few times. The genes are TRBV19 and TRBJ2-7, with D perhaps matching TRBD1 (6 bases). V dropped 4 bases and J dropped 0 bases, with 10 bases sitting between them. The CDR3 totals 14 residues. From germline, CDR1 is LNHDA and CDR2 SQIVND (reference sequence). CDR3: CASSRQVSSYEQYF. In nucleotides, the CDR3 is TGTGCCAGTAGTAGACAGGTTAGCTCCTACGAGCAGTACTTC.

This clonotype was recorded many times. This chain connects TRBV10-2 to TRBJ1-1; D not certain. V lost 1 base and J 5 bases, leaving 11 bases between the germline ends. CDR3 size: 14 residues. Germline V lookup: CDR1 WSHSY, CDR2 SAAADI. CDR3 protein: CASSEWREWTEAFF. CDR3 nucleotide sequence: TGCGCCAGCAGTGAGTGGAGGGAGTGGACTGAAGCTTTCTTT.

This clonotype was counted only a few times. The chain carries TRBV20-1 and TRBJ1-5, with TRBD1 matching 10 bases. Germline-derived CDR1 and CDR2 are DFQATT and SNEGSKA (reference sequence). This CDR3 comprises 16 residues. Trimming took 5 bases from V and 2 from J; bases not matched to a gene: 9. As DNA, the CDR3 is TGCAGTGCTCTCCCCACCGGGACAGGGGGCAATCAGCCCCAGCATTTT. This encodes CSALPTGTGGNQPQHF.

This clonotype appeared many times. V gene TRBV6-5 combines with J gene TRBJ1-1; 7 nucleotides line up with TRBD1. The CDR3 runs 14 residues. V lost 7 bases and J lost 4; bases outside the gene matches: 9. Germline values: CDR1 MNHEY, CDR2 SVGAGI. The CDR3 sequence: CASTPGQRVTEAFF. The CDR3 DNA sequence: TGTGCCAGCACTCCGGGACAGAGGGTCACTGAAGCTTTCTTT.

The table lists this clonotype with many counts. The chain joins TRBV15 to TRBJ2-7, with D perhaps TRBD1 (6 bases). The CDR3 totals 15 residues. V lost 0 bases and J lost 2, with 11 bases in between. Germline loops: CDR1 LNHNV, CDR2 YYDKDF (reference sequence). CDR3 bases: TGTGCCACCAGCAGAGACAGGGGACCCCCCTACGAGCAGTACTTC. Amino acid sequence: CATSRDRGPPYEQYF.

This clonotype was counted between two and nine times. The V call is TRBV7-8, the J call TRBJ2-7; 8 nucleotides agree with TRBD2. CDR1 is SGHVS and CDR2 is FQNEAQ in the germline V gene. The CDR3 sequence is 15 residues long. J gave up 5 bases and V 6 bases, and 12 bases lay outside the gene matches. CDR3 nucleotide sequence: TGTGCCAGCAGTTTGACCGGGACTAGTCTCCACGAGCAGTACTTC. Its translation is CASSLTGTSLHEQYF.

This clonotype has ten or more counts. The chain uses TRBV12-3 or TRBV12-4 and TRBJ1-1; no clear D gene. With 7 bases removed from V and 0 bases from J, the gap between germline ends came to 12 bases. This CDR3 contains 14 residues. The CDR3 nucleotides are TGTGCCAGCACCCTTGGTGGACTGAACACTGAAGCTTTCTTT. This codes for CASTLGGLNTEAFF.

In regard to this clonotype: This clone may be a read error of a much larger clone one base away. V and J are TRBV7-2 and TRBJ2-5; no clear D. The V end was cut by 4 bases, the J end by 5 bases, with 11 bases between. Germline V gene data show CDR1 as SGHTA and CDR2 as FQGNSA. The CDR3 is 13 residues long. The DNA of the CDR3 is TGTGCCAGCAGCTCCCCAAACGAGGAGACCCAGTACTTC. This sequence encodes CASSSPNEETQYF.

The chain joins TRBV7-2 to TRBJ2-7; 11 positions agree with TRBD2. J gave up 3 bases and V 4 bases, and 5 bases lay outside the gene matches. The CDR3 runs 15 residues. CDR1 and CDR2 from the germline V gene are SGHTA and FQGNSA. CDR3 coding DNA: TGTGCCAGCAGCTGGGGCACTAGCGGGAGCTACGAGCAGTACTTC. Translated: CASSWGTSGSYEQYF.

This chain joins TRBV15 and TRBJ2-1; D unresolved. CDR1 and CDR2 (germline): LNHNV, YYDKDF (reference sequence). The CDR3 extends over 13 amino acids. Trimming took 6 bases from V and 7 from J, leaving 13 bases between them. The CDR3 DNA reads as TGTGCCACCAGGACGGAATCACTGAATGAGCAGTTCTTC. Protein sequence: CATRTESLNEQFF.

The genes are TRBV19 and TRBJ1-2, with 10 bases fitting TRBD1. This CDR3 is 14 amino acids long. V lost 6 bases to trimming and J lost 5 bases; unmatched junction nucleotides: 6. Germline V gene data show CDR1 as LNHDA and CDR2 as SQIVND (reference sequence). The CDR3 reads CASRDRGRRYGYTF. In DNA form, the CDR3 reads TGTGCCAGTAGAGACAGGGGGCGGCGGTATGGCTACACCTTC.

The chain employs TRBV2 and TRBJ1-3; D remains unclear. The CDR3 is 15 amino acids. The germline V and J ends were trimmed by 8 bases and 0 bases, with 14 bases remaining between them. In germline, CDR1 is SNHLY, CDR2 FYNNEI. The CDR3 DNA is TGTGCCAGCGAAGAGATGACTAGCTCTGGAAACACCATATATTTT. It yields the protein CASEEMTSSGNTIYF.

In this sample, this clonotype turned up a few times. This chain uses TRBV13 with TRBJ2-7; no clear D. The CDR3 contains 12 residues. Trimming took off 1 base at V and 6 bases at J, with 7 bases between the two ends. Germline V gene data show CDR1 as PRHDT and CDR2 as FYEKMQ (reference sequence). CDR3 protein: CASSLAALEQYF. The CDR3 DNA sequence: TGTGCCAGCAGCTTAGCAGCTCTCGAGCAGTACTTC.

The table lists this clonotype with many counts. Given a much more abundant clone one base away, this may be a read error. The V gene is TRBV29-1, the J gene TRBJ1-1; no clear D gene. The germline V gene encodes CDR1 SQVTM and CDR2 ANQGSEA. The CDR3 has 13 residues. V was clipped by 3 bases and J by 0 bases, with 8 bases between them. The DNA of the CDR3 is TGCAGCGTTGACGACGGATTGAACACTGAAGCTTTCTTT. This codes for CSVDDGLNTEAFF.

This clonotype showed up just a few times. CDR3: CASSLQRDRGNTGELFF. The CDR3 nucleotides read TGTGCCAGCAGCTTGCAGAGGGACAGGGGAAACACCGGGGAGCTGTTTTTT. The chain carries TRBV5-6 and TRBJ2-2; 10 bases are a match to TRBD1. This CDR3 contains 17 residues. The germline gives CDR1 SGHDT, CDR2 YYEEEE. Trimming took 1 base from V and 2 from J; bases not matched to a gene: 5.

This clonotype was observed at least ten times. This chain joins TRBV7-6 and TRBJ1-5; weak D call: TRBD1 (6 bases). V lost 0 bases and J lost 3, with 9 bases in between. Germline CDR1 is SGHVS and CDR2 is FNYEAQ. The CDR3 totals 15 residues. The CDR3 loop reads CASSLADRDNQPQHF. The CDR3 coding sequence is TGTGCCAGCAGCTTAGCGGACAGAGACAATCAGCCCCAGCATTTT.

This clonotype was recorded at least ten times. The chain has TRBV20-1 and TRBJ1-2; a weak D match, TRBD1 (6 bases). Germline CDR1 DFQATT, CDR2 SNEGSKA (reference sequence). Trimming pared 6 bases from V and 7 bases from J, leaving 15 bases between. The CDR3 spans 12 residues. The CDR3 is CSAATGYSGYTF. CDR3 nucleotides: TGCAGTGCGGCTACAGGGTATTCTGGCTACACCTTC.

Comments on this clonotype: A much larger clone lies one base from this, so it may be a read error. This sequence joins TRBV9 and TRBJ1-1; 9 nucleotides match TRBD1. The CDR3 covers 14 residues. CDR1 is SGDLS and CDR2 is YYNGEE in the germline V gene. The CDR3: CASGVGDRVSEAFF. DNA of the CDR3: TGTGCCAGCGGCGTCGGGGACAGGGTTAGTGAAGCTTTCTTT.

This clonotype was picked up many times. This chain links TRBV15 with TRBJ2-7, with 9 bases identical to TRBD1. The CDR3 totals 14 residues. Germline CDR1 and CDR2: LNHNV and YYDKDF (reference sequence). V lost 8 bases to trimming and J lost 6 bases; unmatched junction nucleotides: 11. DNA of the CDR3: TGTGCCACCTTTGCCCCGGGACAGGGTGCCGAGCAGTACTTC. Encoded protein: CATFAPGQGAEQYF.

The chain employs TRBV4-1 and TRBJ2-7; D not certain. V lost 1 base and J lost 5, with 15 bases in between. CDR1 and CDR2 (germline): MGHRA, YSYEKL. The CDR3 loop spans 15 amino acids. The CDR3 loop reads CASSQGEVRGNEQYF. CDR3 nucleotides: TGCGCCAGCAGCCAAGGTGAAGTCCGCGGAAACGAGCAGTACTTC.

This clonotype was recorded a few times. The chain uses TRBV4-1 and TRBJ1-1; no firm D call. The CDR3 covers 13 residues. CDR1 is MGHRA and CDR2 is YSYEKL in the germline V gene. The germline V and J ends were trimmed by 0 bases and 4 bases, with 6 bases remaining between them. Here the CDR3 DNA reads TGCGCCAGCAGCCAAGAGTCGCGCACTGAAGCTTTCTTT. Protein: CASSQESRTEAFF.

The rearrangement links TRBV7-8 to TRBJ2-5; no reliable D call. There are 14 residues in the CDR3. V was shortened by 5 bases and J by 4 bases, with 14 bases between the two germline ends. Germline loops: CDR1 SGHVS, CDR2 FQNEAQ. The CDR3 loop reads CASSPTLGGETQYF. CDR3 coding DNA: TGTGCCAGCAGCCCGACTTTGGGTGGAGAGACCCAGTACTTC.

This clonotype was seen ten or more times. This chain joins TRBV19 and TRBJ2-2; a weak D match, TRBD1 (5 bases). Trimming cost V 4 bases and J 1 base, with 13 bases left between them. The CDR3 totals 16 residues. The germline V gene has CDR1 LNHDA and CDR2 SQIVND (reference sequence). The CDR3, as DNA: TGTGCCAGTAGTACAGGGCACACACAGAACACCGGGGAGCTGTTTTTT. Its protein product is CASSTGHTQNTGELFF.

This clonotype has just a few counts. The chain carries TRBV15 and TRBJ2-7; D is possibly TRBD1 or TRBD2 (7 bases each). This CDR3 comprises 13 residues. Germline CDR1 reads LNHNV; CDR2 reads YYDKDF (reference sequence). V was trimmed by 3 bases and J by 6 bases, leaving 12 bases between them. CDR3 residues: CATSSRGGPEQYF. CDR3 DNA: TGTGCCACCAGCAGCAGGGGGGGTCCCGAGCAGTACTTC. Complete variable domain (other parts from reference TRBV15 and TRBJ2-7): DAMVIQNPRYQVTQFGKPVTLSCSQTLNHNVMYWYQQKSSQAPKLLFHYYDKDFNNEADTPDNFQSRRPNTSFCFLDIRSPGLGDTAMYLCATSSRGGPEQYFGPGTRLTVT.

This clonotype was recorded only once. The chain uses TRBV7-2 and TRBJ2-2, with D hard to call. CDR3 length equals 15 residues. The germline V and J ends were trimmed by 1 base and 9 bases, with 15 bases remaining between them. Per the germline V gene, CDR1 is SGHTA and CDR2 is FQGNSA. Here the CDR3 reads CASSLELGTARELFF. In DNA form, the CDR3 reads TGTGCCAGCAGCTTAGAGTTGGGCACCGCCAGGGAGCTGTTTTTT.

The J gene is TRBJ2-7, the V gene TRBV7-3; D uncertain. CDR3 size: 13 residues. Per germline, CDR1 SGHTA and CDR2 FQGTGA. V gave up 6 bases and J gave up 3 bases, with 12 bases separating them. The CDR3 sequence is CASSPPTDYEQYF. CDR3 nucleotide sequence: TGTGCCAGCAGTCCCCCCACAGACTACGAGCAGTACTTC.